The source of this T cell receptor beta chain is a study of T-cell memory formation after mild COVID-19 (dated by TCRdb to the early 2020s). General notes on the study: Most TCR sequence clusters were specific to one of the two donors. In two donors, T-cell clones that expanded and contracted after mild COVID-19 were followed by sequencing TCRalpha and TCRbeta repertoires longitudinally. The cohort comprised two young, previously healthy adult volunteers, one female and one male.

About this clonotype: The clone's antigen remains unknown. It has no much larger one-base neighbor in the sample; base qualities were not kept.

Ficoll-Paque density gradient centrifugation was the method used to isolate PBMCs. TCRdb names Illumina NovaSeq 6000 as the instrument used. TCRalpha and TCRbeta cDNA libraries were constructed by 5'RACE with constant-segment primers, with sample barcodes and unique molecular identifiers being introduced. Trizol reagent was used to extract RNA from every sample. The libraries were amplified in two PCR steps, and the second step added a second sample barcode and Illumina TruSeq adapters. Libraries were sequenced on an Illumina NovaSeq with 2 x 150 bp paired-end reads. Under the source paper's analysis protocol: With migec v1.2.7, reads were demultiplexed and then collapsed into UMI-guided consensus sequences. With mixcr v2.1.11, UMI consensuses were aligned to TRA and TRB V and J templates and assembled into clonotypes. Clonotypes were classified as expanded or contracted when called significant by both edgeR and NoisET, with noise models trained on biological replicates. edgeR calls used a false discovery rate-adjusted p below 0.01 and a log2 fold-change threshold of 1. As an exploratory analysis of dynamics, PCA with hierarchical clustering was applied to max-normalized trajectories of the 1000 most abundant clonotypes. Separately sequenced CD4+ and CD8+ repertoires were used to assign a CD4 or CD8 phenotype to each responding clone. In TCRdb, the public reads were trimmed at Q25 with fastp and aligned with MiXCR, with productive beta chains retained. Rows with a matching CDR3 protein are joined into one entry that keeps the most common DNA and genes. These V and J calls originate from TCRdb's pipeline instead of the authors' own analysis. In all, the sample holds under 250,000 distinct CDR3 sequences, and around 27% of those were seen once. The ten largest clones represent more than 9.5% of the sample.

Cut back by 4 bases and 10 bases, the V and J ends lie 14 bases apart. The germline V gene supplies CDR1 SGHDN and CDR2 FVKESK. The CDR3 measures 14 amino acids from cysteine to phenylalanine. The only DNA kept is the CDR3, 42 bases in frame from the first base. Study-wide findings and limitations: Contracting CD4+ clones turned up mainly in the CM and EM memory subsets, whereas EMRA was where CD8+ clones were enriched. SARS-CoV-2 specificity of the second-wave clones peaking on day 37 was not confirmed. Some responding clones were found in pre-infection memory, which suggests that pre-existing cross-reactive memory T cells took part in the SARS-CoV-2 response. The study covered only a couple of mild cases, and larger cohorts including severe cases with pre-infection samples were considered necessary. Balanced CD4/CD8 phenotypes were observed for clones contracting from day 15 to 85, whereas a bias towards CD4+ was observed for a second wave of clones expanding from day 15 to 37.

The sample consisted of PBMCs or a T cell subset sorted from them (not recorded which). Here the chain combines TRBV14 and TRBJ1-6, with no reliable assignment of the D segment. The sequence came from an adult woman who had mild COVID-19 (a few samples of this study predate the infection). The sample titles of this study are shuffled in the database, so cell type and time point are left out; the donor was told from shared clones. For the CDR3, the sequence is CASSRIRTLSPLHF. The bases read TGTGCCAGCAGCCGCATCCGGACTCTATCACCCCTCCACTTT.